The 20 T cell receptor beta chains below come from one sample, sequenced in a study of regulatory T cells in long-lasting Graves disease. Assembly of TCR beta libraries relied on iRepertoire HTBI primers together with Arm-PCR of CDR3 regions. TCRdb passed the multiplex PCR reads through MiXCR, listing each CDR3 protein once. The sample yields about 540,000 distinct CDR3 sequences, approximately 15% seen once. This sample's time point: newly diagnosed GD, antithyroid drugs for less than 3 months. The TCR library was made from RNA extracted from PBMCs. The same sample was also used in a study of T cells in Graves' hyperthyroidism and ophthalmopathy.

Specimen: peripheral blood mononuclear cells (PBMCs), collected at new diagnosis, from a patient treated with antithyroid drugs. The receptors stem from a man in his thirties or forties with Graves disease.

This clonotype was counted a few times. This may stem from a read error, because a much larger clone lies one nucleotide away. The chain has TRBV12-3 or TRBV12-4 and TRBJ1-1; D is possibly TRBD1 (5 bases). Trimming took 0 bases from V and 1 from J, leaving 15 bases between them. The CDR3 is 17 amino acids. Here the CDR3 reads CASSLALGRGENTEAFF. CDR3 nucleotides: TGTGCCAGCAGTTTAGCCTTGGGACGGGGCGAGAACACTGAAGCTTTCTTT.

This clonotype was observed many times. The J gene is TRBJ2-2, the V gene TRBV11-2, with a weak D call TRBD1 (5 bases). The V gene's germline CDR1 is SGHAT and CDR2 FQNNGV. CDR3 size: 16 residues. With 4 bases removed from V and 4 bases from J, the gap between germline ends came to 16 bases. The CDR3 nucleotides read TGTGCCAGCAGCTCCAGCAGGGAAAAACGCACCGGGGAGCTGTTTTTT. This encodes CASSSSREKRTGELFF.

The rearrangement links TRBV7-2 to TRBJ1-2; 7 bases align to TRBD1. The germline V gene encodes CDR1 SGHTA and CDR2 FQGNSA. The CDR3 has 15 residues. The V gene end was trimmed by 1 base and the J gene end by 2 bases; junction bases not matched to a gene: 4. The CDR3: CASSLGTGRNYGYTF. CDR3 coding DNA: TGTGCCAGCAGCTTAGGGACAGGACGCAACTATGGCTACACCTTC.

The V gene is TRBV12-3 or TRBV12-4, the J gene TRBJ1-5, with TRBD1 identical over 8 bases. The V segment lost 6 bases and the J segment 0 bases; nucleotides outside the gene matches: 7. CDR3 length: 16 amino acids. CDR3 DNA: TGTGCCAGCAGCGTTAACAGGGGGAATAGCAATCAGCCCCAGCATTTT. It translates to CASSVNRGNSNQPQHF.

This sequence joins TRBV20-1 and TRBJ2-4, with 8 bases identical to TRBD2. Per germline, CDR1 DFQATT and CDR2 SNEGSKA (reference sequence). This CDR3 comprises 13 residues. With 3 bases clipped from V and 13 bases from J, the junction kept 11 bases outside the gene matches. CDR3 coding DNA: TGCAGTGCTAGCCCGACTAGCGCCTCTGAGCAGTACTTC. Its translation: CSASPTSASEQYF.

Many counts were recorded for this clonotype. The chain recombines TRBV12-5 with TRBJ2-2, with D possibly TRBD2 on 7 matching bases. Germline V lookup: CDR1 LGHNT, CDR2 FRNRAP. The CDR3 extends over 18 amino acids. With 4 bases removed from V and 5 bases from J, the gap between germline ends came to 23 bases. The chain's CDR3 is CASGSTLLGGAKTGELFF. Here the CDR3 DNA reads TGTGCTAGTGGTTCAACCCTCCTTGGGGGGGCTAAAACCGGGGAGCTGTTTTTT.

The sample holds many counts of this clonotype. The chain employs TRBV5-1 and TRBJ2-3; possible D gene TRBD2, 7 bases. The germline gives CDR1 SGHRS, CDR2 YFSETQ. V was clipped by 2 bases and J by 6 bases, with 19 bases between them. The CDR3 runs 16 residues. The CDR3 sequence: CASSLATGGASDTQYF. For the CDR3, the DNA is TGCGCCAGCAGCTTAGCGACGGGGGGCGCATCCGATACGCAGTATTTT.

The rearrangement joins TRBV7-3 to TRBJ2-1, with 8 bases aligning to TRBD1. There are 13 residues in the CDR3. Germline V CDR1 and CDR2: SGHTA, FQGTGA. V was clipped by 1 base and J by 15 bases; unmatched bases: 8. CDR3 coding DNA: TGTGCCAGCAGCTTAAGGGCCCGGGACAGGCGGTTCTTC. Translation gives CASSLRARDRRFF.

This clonotype was counted once. A read error may be the cause here, since a much bigger clone is one base away. The genes are TRBV20-1 and TRBJ2-3, with D uncertain. Germline V lookup: CDR1 DFQATT, CDR2 SNEGSKA (reference sequence). The V end was cut by 3 bases, the J end by 2 bases, with 9 bases between. CDR3 length equals 13 residues. This CDR3 reads CSARASHTDTQYF. In nucleotides, the CDR3 is TGCAGTGCTAGGGCCAGCCACACAGATACGCAGTATTTT.

The chain employs TRBV20-1 and TRBJ2-4, with D perhaps matching TRBD1 (6 bases). In germline, CDR1 is DFQATT, CDR2 SNEGSKA (reference sequence). Trimming shortened V by 5 bases and J by 5 bases, and 10 bases separated the two germline ends. The CDR3 is 12 amino acids. CDR3 coding DNA: TGCAGTGCTTTGGGACACCAAAACATTCAGTACTTC. Residues: CSALGHQNIQYF.

The table lists this clonotype with a few counts. The chain combines TRBV6-1 with TRBJ2-5, with 10 positions matching TRBD2. The junction had 7 bases not matched to a gene; V was cut back by 6 bases and J by 6 bases. This CDR3 contains 14 residues. Germline CDR1 is MNHNS and CDR2 is SASEGT. As DNA, the CDR3 is TGTGCCAGCAGCCTAGCGGGAGCTTCTAAGACCCAGTACTTC. It yields the protein CASSLAGASKTQYF.

Ten or more counts support this clonotype. The rearrangement uses TRBV7-2 and TRBJ2-7; TRBD1 or TRBD2 may be the D gene (5 bases each). In germline, CDR1 is SGHTA, CDR2 FQGNSA. Trimming removed 3 bases at V and 1 base at J, with 19 bases between. This CDR3 has 17 amino acids. CDR3 bases: TGTGCCAGCAGCTTGGTTCCGGTCGGGACGGGATCCTACGAGCAGTACTTC. This encodes CASSLVPVGTGSYEQYF.

This clonotype was seen only a few times. V gene TRBV7-8 combines with J gene TRBJ1-1; perhaps TRBD1 as D (6 bases). The ends were cut back, 4 bases at V and 4 bases at J, with 22 bases in the middle. CDR1 is SGHVS and CDR2 is FQNEAQ in the germline V gene. There are 17 residues in the CDR3. This CDR3 is CASSWAQGQGRLTEAFF. The DNA of the CDR3 is TGTGCCAGCAGCTGGGCCCAGGGCCAGGGGAGGCTCACTGAAGCTTTCTTT.

This clonotype was counted at least ten times. The V gene is TRBV5-1, the J gene TRBJ2-1; no clear D gene. Germline V gives CDR1 SGHRS, CDR2 YFSETQ. The CDR3 has 15 residues. The V and J ends lost 2 bases and 6 bases respectively, with 15 bases between them. The CDR3 loop reads CASSLELGRSNEQFF. The DNA for the CDR3 is TGCGCCAGCAGCTTAGAGTTGGGCCGCAGCAATGAGCAGTTCTTC.

This clonotype was detected many times. The V gene is TRBV6-1, the J gene TRBJ2-3; no clear D. Germline lookup yields CDR1 MNHNS and CDR2 SASEGT. Trimming took 1 base from V and 2 from J, leaving 13 bases between them. The CDR3 sequence is 16 residues long. The DNA for the CDR3 is TGTGCCAGCAGTGAAGTGCGAACAGAAAACACAGATACGCAGTATTTT. Amino acids: CASSEVRTENTDTQYF.

The chain has TRBV6-4 and TRBJ2-2; D unresolved. The V gene lost 0 bases and the J gene lost 0 bases, with 5 bases spanning the gap. The V gene's germline CDR1 is MRHNA and CDR2 SNTAGT. The CDR3 spans 15 residues. CDR3 coding DNA: TGTGCCAGCAGTGACTCAGCAGCGAACACCGGGGAGCTGTTTTTT. Residues: CASSDSAANTGELFF.

This clonotype was counted many times. This chain uses TRBV9 with TRBJ2-6; no definite D call. V was pared by 0 bases and J by 1 base, with 2 bases between. CDR1 is SGDLS, CDR2 YYNGEE, per germline. This CDR3 has 14 amino acids. CDR3 coding DNA: TGTGCCAGCAGCGTAGAATCTGGGGCCAACGTCCTGACTTTC. This codes for CASSVESGANVLTF.

This clonotype was counted ten times or more. The chain employs TRBV7-2 and TRBJ2-1; the match to TRBD2 covers 8 bases. V dropped 0 bases and J dropped 15; count of bases not matched to a gene: 10. CDR3 length: 14 amino acids. The V gene's germline CDR1 is SGHTA and CDR2 FQGNSA. CDR3 sequence reads: CASSLASGTPAGFF. The CDR3, as DNA: TGTGCCAGCAGCTTAGCTAGCGGGACCCCCGCAGGGTTCTTC.

This clonotype occurred many times. This rearrangement joins TRBV7-8 to TRBJ2-4, with 9 bases identical to TRBD2. CDR1 and CDR2 from the germline V gene are SGHVS and FQNEAQ. Trimming at V came to 3 bases and at J to 0 bases, leaving 12 bases not matched to a gene. This CDR3 comprises 19 residues. CDR3 coding DNA: TGTGCCAGCAGCTTTACCTGGATTAGCGGGAGTGGAGCCAAAAACATTCAGTACTTC. It codes for CASSFTWISGSGAKNIQYF.

This clonotype was counted at least ten times. The rearrangement uses TRBV20-1 and TRBJ2-7; 10 bases are a match to TRBD2. Germline CDR1 and CDR2: DFQATT and SNEGSKA (reference sequence). The J segment lost 7 bases and the V segment lost 6 bases, leaving 12 bases of the junction unmatched. The CDR3 is made up of 14 amino acids. In DNA form, the CDR3 reads TGCAGTGCCGGGGTTCTAGCGGGAGTGGGTGAGCAGTACTTC. The encoded protein is CSAGVLAGVGEQYF.